The sequence of this T cell receptor (beta chain) was determined in a study of blood T cells in healthy people across ages. Study-wide results and caveats: Nothing was known about donor CMV status, and this possibly confounded expanded clonotype changes.

Next came a second PCR, run for about 6 to 11 cycles, which used a sample-barcoded 5' primer along with a J-beta primer mix. TCRdb recomputed calls from the 5' RACE reads with MiXCR, one row per CDR3 protein. The sample lists about 780,000 distinct CDR3 sequences; 46% were seen once. As for this clonotype: What it recognizes is unknown.

Germline-derived CDR1 and CDR2 are SGHVS and FQNEAQ. The CDR3 has 15 amino acids. The V and J ends lost 2 bases and 5 bases, in that order; junction bases with no gene match: 6. This receptor was taken from a man older than 75 in good health. The sample was blood. This chain uses TRBV7-8 with TRBJ2-7, with 10 bases lining up with TRBD2. The CDR3 loop is CASSLPLAGADEQYF. CDR3 sequence (DNA): TGTGCCAGCAGCTTACCCCTAGCGGGAGCGGACGAGCAGTACTTC.